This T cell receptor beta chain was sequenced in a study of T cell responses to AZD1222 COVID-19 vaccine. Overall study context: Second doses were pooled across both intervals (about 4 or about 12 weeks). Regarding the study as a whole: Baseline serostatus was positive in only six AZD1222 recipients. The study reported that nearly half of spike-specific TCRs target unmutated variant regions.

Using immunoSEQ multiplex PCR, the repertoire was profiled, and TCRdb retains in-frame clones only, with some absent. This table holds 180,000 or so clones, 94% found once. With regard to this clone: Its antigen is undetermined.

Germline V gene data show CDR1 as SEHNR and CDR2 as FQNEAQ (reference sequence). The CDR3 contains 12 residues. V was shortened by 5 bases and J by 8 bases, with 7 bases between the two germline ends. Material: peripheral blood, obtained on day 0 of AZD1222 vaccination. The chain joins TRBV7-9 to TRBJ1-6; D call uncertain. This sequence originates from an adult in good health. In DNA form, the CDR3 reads TGTGCCAGCAGCCCCAGCGATTCACCCCTCCACTTT. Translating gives CASSPSDSPLHF.